These 22 T cell receptor beta chains share one sample of origin, sequenced in a study of T-cell memory formation after mild COVID-19. TCRdb recomputed calls from the 5' RACE reads with MiXCR, one row per CDR3 protein. The sample holds 400,000 or so distinct CDR3 sequences, 21% seen once. What was sequenced was PBMCs or a T cell subset sorted from them (not recorded which). These receptors were taken from an adult woman who had mild COVID-19 (a few samples of this study predate the infection). Cell type and time point are not known.

The table lists this clonotype with a few counts. V usage is TRBV6-5 and J usage is TRBJ2-7; the D gene is possibly TRBD2 (5 bases). Germline V gene lookup returns CDR1 MNHEY and CDR2 SVGAGI. Trimming stripped 8 bases from V and 0 bases from J, with 8 bases between. The CDR3 loop spans 12 amino acids. In DNA, the CDR3 is TGTGCCAGCCGGACTGTCTCCTACGAGCAGTACTTC. It translates to CASRTVSYEQYF.

CDR3 sequence (DNA): TGTGCCAGCACCCCTTTTGCTATGAACACTGAAGCTTTCTTT. Its translation is CASTPFAMNTEAFF. This sequence joins TRBV12-3 or TRBV12-4 and TRBJ1-1; D is unclear. This CDR3 comprises 14 residues. V was pared by 7 bases and J by 0 bases, with 12 bases between.

The V and J genes are TRBV5-1 and TRBJ2-5; TRBD2 agrees at 10 bases. The V segment lost 3 bases and the J segment 1 base; nucleotides outside the gene matches: 9. This CDR3 is built from 17 residues. Germline lookup yields CDR1 SGHRS and CDR2 YFSETQ. CDR3 sequence (DNA): TGCGCCAGCAGCTATTCCCCGGGACTAGCGACCCAAGAGACCCAGTACTTC. It is translated as CASSYSPGLATQETQYF.

This clonotype was observed a few times. The CDR3 nucleotides are TGCGCCAGCAGCCAAGGTGGCCAGTATGGCTACACCTTC. Translated, it gives CASSQGGQYGYTF. The V gene is TRBV4-3, the J gene TRBJ1-2; D remains ambiguous. CDR3 length: 13 residues. Germline V gives CDR1 LGHNA, CDR2 YSLEER. V was cut by 1 base and J by 5 bases, with 8 bases left in between.

V gene TRBV28 combines with J gene TRBJ1-2; D is unresolved. Germline V CDR1 and CDR2: MDHEN, SYDVKM. Trimming pared 2 bases from V and 2 bases from J, leaving 9 bases between. This CDR3 has 14 amino acids. Here the CDR3 reads CASSLDDGNYGYTF. CDR3 coding DNA: TGTGCCAGCAGTTTAGACGACGGAAACTATGGCTACACCTTC.

This chain connects TRBV27 to TRBJ1-2; 8 nucleotides match TRBD1. CDR1 MNHEY and CDR2 SMNVEV come from the germline V gene (reference sequence). This CDR3 is 14 amino acids long. Trimming took 6 bases from V and 3 from J; bases not matched to a gene: 6. The CDR3, as DNA: TGTGCCAGCAGCGGACAGGGTATGCACTATGGCTACACCTTC. This gives the protein CASSGQGMHYGYTF.

The chain uses TRBV20-1 and TRBJ1-2, with D tentatively TRBD1 (6 bases). Looked up from germline, CDR1 is DFQATT and CDR2 is SNEGSKA (reference sequence). CDR3 size: 13 residues. V lost 5 bases to trimming and J lost 4 bases, with 14 bases between them. The CDR3 DNA reads as TGCAGTGCTCGTTACAGGGAAGGCTATGGCTACACCTTC. Its protein is CSARYREGYGYTF.

This chain joins TRBV2 and TRBJ1-2; D uncertain. CDR3 size: 14 residues. The V end was cut by 5 bases, the J end by 2 bases, with 12 bases between. Germline lookup yields CDR1 SNHLY and CDR2 FYNNEI. The CDR3 loop reads CASSPRTVNYGYTF. CDR3 coding DNA: TGTGCCAGCAGTCCCCGGACGGTAAACTATGGCTACACCTTC. The variable domain in full, with the rest retrieved from reference TRBV2 and TRBJ1-2, is EPEVTQTPSHQVTQMGQEVILRCVPISNHLYFYWYRQILGQKVEFLVSFYNNEISEKSEIFDDQFSVERPDGSNFTLKIRSTKLEDSAMYFCASSPRTVNYGYTFGSGTRLTVV.

This clonotype was seen more than once but under ten times. This rearrangement joins TRBV5-5 to TRBJ2-1, with 15 bases that match TRBD2. Germline CDR1 and CDR2: SGHKS and YYEKEE (reference sequence). J lost 8 bases, V lost 4 bases, and 4 bases had no gene match. The CDR3 covers 15 residues. The DNA for the CDR3 is TGTGCCAGCAGCGTAGGACTAGCGGGGGGGTATGAGCAGTTCTTC. Translating it yields CASSVGLAGGYEQFF. The full variable domain, its missing parts supplied by reference TRBV5-5 and TRBJ2-1, is DAGVTQSPTHLIKTRGQQVTLRCSPISGHKSVSWYQQVLGQGPQFIFQYYEKEERGRGNFPDRFSARQFPNYSSELNVNALLLGDSALYLCASSVGLAGGYEQFFGPGTRLTVL.

This clonotype has a handful of counts. V gene TRBV5-1 combines with J gene TRBJ2-7; TRBD1 matches at 8 bases. The CDR3 has 15 residues. V lost 3 bases and J lost 1; bases outside the gene matches: 6. The germline V gene has CDR1 SGHRS and CDR2 YFSETQ. CDR3 sequence reads: CASSWGTGNSYEQYF. Here the CDR3 DNA reads TGCGCCAGCAGCTGGGGGACAGGTAATTCCTACGAGCAGTACTTC.

A few counts support this clonotype. The V gene is TRBV6-2 or TRBV6-3, the J gene TRBJ2-2; tentatively, D is TRBD2 (6 bases). The CDR3 has 18 amino acids. Germline CDR1 is MNHEY and CDR2 is SVGEGT. V gave up 1 base and J gave up 3 bases, with 18 bases separating them. The CDR3 is CASSYYVAPGADTGELFF. As DNA, the CDR3 is TGTGCCAGCAGTTACTATGTGGCTCCGGGAGCGGACACCGGGGAGCTGTTTTTT.

This clonotype has more than one count but fewer than ten. The chain couples TRBV6-6 to TRBJ1-2, with D perhaps TRBD1 (6 bases). The CDR3 spans 18 residues. Germline CDR1 is MNHNY and CDR2 is SVGAGI (reference sequence). V lost 7 bases and J lost 4, with 28 bases in between. The CDR3 here is CASTERSGRGKTGYGYTF. In nucleotides, the CDR3 is TGTGCCAGCACCGAACGGAGCGGCAGGGGAAAGACGGGCTATGGCTACACCTTC.

There are a few counts of this clonotype. The rearrangement links TRBV27 to TRBJ1-5; no firm D call. Per germline, CDR1 MNHEY and CDR2 SMNVEV (reference sequence). V lost 1 base and J 0 bases, leaving 4 bases between the germline ends. The CDR3 runs 14 residues. CDR3 protein: CASSLWGSNQPQHF. DNA for the CDR3: TGTGCCAGCAGTTTATGGGGTAGCAATCAGCCCCAGCATTTT.

V and J are TRBV20-1 and TRBJ1-1; 7 positions agree with TRBD1. The CDR3 has 13 amino acids. Germline V CDR1 and CDR2: DFQATT, SNEGSKA (reference sequence). V shed 5 bases, J shed 1 base, and the junction held 4 bases outside the gene matches. The CDR3 nucleotides read TGCAGTGCTGCACGACAGGGGAACACTGAAGCTTTCTTT. This sequence encodes CSAARQGNTEAFF.

This clonotype was counted only a few times. The rearrangement links TRBV12-3 or TRBV12-4 to TRBJ2-1; perhaps TRBD1 as D (6 bases). Trimming cost V 5 bases and J 5 bases, with 16 bases left between them. This CDR3 is 15 amino acids long. The CDR3 sequence: CASSPRQAGDNEQFF. In nucleotides, the CDR3 is TGTGCCAGCAGTCCCAGACAGGCCGGAGACAATGAGCAGTTCTTC.

The rearrangement joins TRBV18 to TRBJ1-1; 8 nucleotides agree with TRBD1. CDR1 is KGHSH and CDR2 is LQKENI in the germline V gene. V dropped 3 bases and J dropped 3; count of bases not matched to a gene: 6. There are 15 residues in the CDR3. CDR3 sequence reads: CASSPIKQGDTEAFF. As DNA, the CDR3 is TGTGCCAGCTCACCCATAAAACAGGGGGACACTGAAGCTTTCTTT.

The rearrangement uses TRBV7-3 and TRBJ2-3; weak D call: TRBD2 (6 bases). Germline-derived CDR1 and CDR2 are SGHTA and FQGTGA. Trimming cost V 5 bases and J 3 bases, with 21 bases left between them. The CDR3 runs 17 residues. DNA for the CDR3: TGTGCCAGCAGCCGCAGAGGAGGGCGGTACGAAACAGATACGCAGTATTTT. Its translation is CASSRRGGRYETDTQYF.

The chain carries TRBV24-1 and TRBJ1-5; D unresolved. Trimming left V 0 bases short and J 3 bases short, with 5 bases between. CDR1 and CDR2 (germline): KGHDR, SFDVKD. The length of the CDR3 is 14 residues. The CDR3 region has the DNA TGTGCCACCAGTGATTTGGCGGACAATCAGCCCCAGCATTTT. It translates to CATSDLADNQPQHF.

This clonotype was observed a handful of times. V is TRBV20-1 and J is TRBJ1-1; D perhaps matches TRBD1 (6 bases). Germline V gene sequence: CDR1 DFQATT, CDR2 SNEGSKA (reference sequence). The CDR3 consists of 13 residues. V was clipped by 5 bases and J by 3 bases, with 13 bases between them. The DNA of the CDR3 is TGCAGTGCTGGGGGGGCCTCGGACACTGAAGCTTTCTTT. Translating it yields CSAGGASDTEAFF.

This clonotype has only a few counts. The chain combines TRBV5-4 with TRBJ2-1, with D perhaps TRBD1 (6 bases). The CDR3 length is 15 residues. Trimming shortened V by 2 bases and J by 3 bases, and 12 bases separated the two germline ends. The germline gives CDR1 SGHNT, CDR2 YYREEE (reference sequence). The CDR3 region is CASSFQGMDYNEQFF. In nucleotides, the CDR3 is TGTGCCAGCAGCTTCCAGGGGATGGACTACAATGAGCAGTTCTTC.

This clonotype was detected a few times. V is TRBV5-1 and J is TRBJ1-2; TRBD1 matches 8 bases. The CDR3 length is 14 residues. CDR1 is SGHRS and CDR2 is YFSETQ in the germline V gene. J lost 7 bases, V lost 2 bases, and 7 bases had no gene match. CDR3 loop: CASSLVTGDSGYTF. The CDR3 nucleotides read TGCGCCAGCAGCTTAGTGACAGGGGATAGTGGCTACACCTTC. Complete variable domain (other parts from reference TRBV5-1 and TRBJ1-2): KAGVTQTPRYLIKTRGQQVTLSCSPISGHRSVSWYQQTPGQGLQFLFEYFSETQRNKGNFPGRFSGRQFSNSRSEMNVSTLELGDSALYLCASSLVTGDSGYTFGSGTRLTVV.

This clonotype was found a few times. The V gene is TRBV6-2 or TRBV6-3, the J gene TRBJ2-1, with D possibly TRBD2 on 6 matching bases. The V and J ends lost 9 bases and 2 bases respectively, with 14 bases between them. The CDR3 is made up of 14 amino acids. Germline V gene data show CDR1 as MNHEY and CDR2 as SVGEGT. The CDR3 region is CASKSGRTYNEQFF. CDR3 DNA: TGTGCCAGTAAGAGCGGGCGCACCTACAATGAGCAGTTCTTC.